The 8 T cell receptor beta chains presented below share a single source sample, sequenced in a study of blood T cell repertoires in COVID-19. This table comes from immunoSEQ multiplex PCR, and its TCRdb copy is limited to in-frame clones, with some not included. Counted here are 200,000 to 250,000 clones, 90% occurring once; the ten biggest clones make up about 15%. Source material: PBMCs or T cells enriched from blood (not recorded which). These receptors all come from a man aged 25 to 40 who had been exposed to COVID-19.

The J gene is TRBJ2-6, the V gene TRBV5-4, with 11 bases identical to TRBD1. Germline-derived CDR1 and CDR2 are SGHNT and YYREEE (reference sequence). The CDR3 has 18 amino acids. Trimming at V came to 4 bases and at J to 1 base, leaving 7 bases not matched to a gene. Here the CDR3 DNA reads TGTGCCAGCAGCGTGTATCGGGACAGGGGGTCTGGGGCCAACGTCCTGACTTTC. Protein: CASSVYRDRGSGANVLTF. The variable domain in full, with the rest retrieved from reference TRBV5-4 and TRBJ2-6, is ETGVTQSPTHLIKTRGQQVTLRCSSQSGHNTVSWYQQALGQGPQFIFQYYREEENGRGNFPPRFSGLQFPNYSSELNVNALELDDSALYLCASSVYRDRGSGANVLTFGAGSRLTVL.

CDR3 protein: CASSPDVGTGSIRNTIYF. CDR3 nucleotide sequence: TGTGCCAGCAGCCCGGACGTGGGGACAGGAAGCATTAGAAACACCATATATTTT. The chain uses TRBV5-5 and TRBJ1-3; 8 bases map to TRBD1. This CDR3 contains 18 residues. With 4 bases clipped from V and 5 bases from J, the junction kept 17 bases outside the gene matches. The V gene's germline CDR1 is SGHKS and CDR2 YYEKEE (reference sequence).

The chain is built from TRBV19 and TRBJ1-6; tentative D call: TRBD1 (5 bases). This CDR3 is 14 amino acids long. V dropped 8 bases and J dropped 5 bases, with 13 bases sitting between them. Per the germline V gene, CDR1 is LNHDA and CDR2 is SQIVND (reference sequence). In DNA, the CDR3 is TGTGCCAGTGGAGGGGCAGGAGATAATTCACCCCTCCACTTT. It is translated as CASGGAGDNSPLHF.

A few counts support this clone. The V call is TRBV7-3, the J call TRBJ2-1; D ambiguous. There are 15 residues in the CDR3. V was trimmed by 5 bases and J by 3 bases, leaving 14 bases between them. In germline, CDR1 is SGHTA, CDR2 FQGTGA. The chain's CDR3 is CASSIDSADYNEQFF. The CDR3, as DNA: TGTGCCAGCAGCATCGACTCGGCCGACTACAATGAGCAGTTCTTC.

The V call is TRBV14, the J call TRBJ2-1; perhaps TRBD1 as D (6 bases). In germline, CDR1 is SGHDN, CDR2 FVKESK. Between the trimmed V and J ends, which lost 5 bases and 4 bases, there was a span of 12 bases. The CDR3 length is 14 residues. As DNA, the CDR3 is TGTGCCAGCAGCATCTGGGGGCCGTACAATGAGCAGTTCTTC. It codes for CASSIWGPYNEQFF.

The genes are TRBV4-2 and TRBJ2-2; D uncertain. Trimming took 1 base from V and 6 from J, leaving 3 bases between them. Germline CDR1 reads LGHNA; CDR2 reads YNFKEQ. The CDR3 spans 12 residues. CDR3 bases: TGTGCCAGCAGCCAAGTCGCCGGGGAGCTGTTTTTT. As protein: CASSQVAGELFF.

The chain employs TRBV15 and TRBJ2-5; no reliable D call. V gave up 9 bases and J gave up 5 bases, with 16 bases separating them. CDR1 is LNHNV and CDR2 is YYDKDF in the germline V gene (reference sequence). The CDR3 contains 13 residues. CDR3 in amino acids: CATTTGKRETQYF. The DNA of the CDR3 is TGTGCCACAACGACTGGAAAGAGGGAGACCCAGTACTTC.

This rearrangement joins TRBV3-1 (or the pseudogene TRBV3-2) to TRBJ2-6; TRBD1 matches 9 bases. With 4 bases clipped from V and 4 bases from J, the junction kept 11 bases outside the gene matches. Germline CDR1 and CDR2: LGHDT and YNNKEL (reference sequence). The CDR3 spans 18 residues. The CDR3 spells CASSRIGQGKPGANVLTF. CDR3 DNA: TGTGCCAGCAGCCGGATTGGACAGGGGAAACCCGGGGCCAACGTCCTGACTTTC.